This passage covers 5 T cell receptor beta chains from one sample sequenced in a study of tumor-infiltrating lymphocytes in primary liver carcinoma. Between roughly 20 and 30 mg of unsorted bulk tissue served as the source from which RNA and DNA were co-extracted. The investigators made TCR beta cDNA from about 500 ng total RNA, using a constant-region primer. Three nested multiplex PCR rounds of slightly modified ARM-PCR generated TCR beta libraries. Each of the first two PCR rounds ran nine to ten cycles with TRBV1-TRBV30 forward and C-beta reverse primers. TCRdb recomputed calls from the multiplex PCR reads with MiXCR, one row per CDR3 protein. The sample holds around 60,000 distinct CDR3 sequences, about 71% seen once. Material: liver tumor tissue from sampling region 4. Subset defined: tumor region T4, right-lateral pole. Source of these receptors: a man between 40 and 49 years old with primary liver carcinoma and hepatitis B virus infection.

As to this clonotype: A junction end diverges from the germline sequence, so it may reflect a read error. The V gene is TRBV11-3, the J gene TRBJ2-3; the D gene is possibly TRBD2 (6 bases). This CDR3 region has 14 residues. Germline CDR1 reads SGHNT; CDR2 reads YENEEA. The CDR3: CASSFRTNTDTQYF. In nucleotides, the CDR3 is TGTGCTAGCAGCTTCAGGACTAACACAGATACGCAGTATTTT. The variable domain in full, with the rest retrieved from reference TRBV11-3 and TRBJ2-3, is EAGVVQSPRYKIIEKKQPVAFWCNPISGHNTLYWYLQNLGQGPELLIRYENEEAVDDSQLPKDRFSAERLKGVDSTLKIQPAELGDSAVYLCASSFRTNTDTQYFGPGTRLTVL.

Comments on this clonotype: A much larger clone differs from this one at a single base, so this may be a read error. The chain is built from TRBV29-1 and TRBJ2-1, with D possibly matching TRBD2 (5 bases). This CDR3 is 14 amino acids long. V lost 3 bases, J lost 5 bases, and 14 bases lay in between. Germline assignment: CDR1 SQVTM and CDR2 ANQGSEA. CDR3 bases: TGCAGCGTTGATGTCGCGGGCCTCGACAATGAGCAGTTCTTC. Its protein is CSVDVAGLDNEQFF.

Of note for this clonotype: One end of the junction is discordant with germline, which a read error may explain. The chain links TRBV6-6 to TRBJ2-3; D is possibly TRBD2 (5 bases). The CDR3 has 16 residues. The germline gives CDR1 MNHNY, CDR2 SVGAGI (reference sequence). The CDR3 sequence: CASSPIAGGATDTQYF. CDR3 DNA: TGTGCCAGCAGTCCTATCGCGGGTGGAGCCACAGATACACAGTATTTT.

Note on this clonotype: A read error may produce the germline difference seen at one junction end. The genes are TRBV12-3 or TRBV12-4 and TRBJ2-5; tentative D call: TRBD1 (6 bases). The CDR3 runs 14 residues. The CDR3: CASAKGQSQETEYF. The CDR3 nucleotides are TGTGCCAGCGCTAAGGGACAATCCCAAGAGACCGAGTACTTC.

Details on this clonotype: The junction shows a germline mismatch at one end, possibly a read error. V is TRBV6-6 and J is TRBJ2-3, with D perhaps TRBD1 (6 bases). The germline V gene has CDR1 MNHNY and CDR2 SVGAGI (reference sequence). The CDR3 is 17 residues long. CDR3 residues: CASSNGLGAGLTDRQYF. In DNA, the CDR3 is TGTGCCAGCAGTAACGGGTTGGGGGCAGGGTTAACAGATAGGCAGTATTTT.